This T cell receptor (beta chain) was obtained from a study of PD-L1 blockade in urothelial cancer. Study details: Males with bladder-origin urothelial cancer constituted about nine tenths of the roughly 29 patients. When blood samples were assessed, the median T cell count was about 140,000.

Libraries were prepared by immunoSEQ multiplex PCR; TCRdb keeps only in-frame clonotypes and omits some of them. The repertoire has fewer than 25,000 clones, around nine tenths of them found once; the top ten carry less than 4%. The germline gives CDR1 WSHSY, CDR2 SAAADI. CDR3 length: 14 amino acids. Trimming took 0 bases from V and 8 from J, leaving 11 bases between them. Patients each gave 1 to 8 samples, pretreatment and on-treatment. This sequence originates from a middle-aged man with urothelial cancer. V usage is TRBV10-2 and J usage is TRBJ1-3; D is uncertain. The sample was PBMCs, taken around atezolizumab (anti-PD-L1) treatment. The CDR3 DNA sequence: TGCGCCAGCAGTGAGTCGATTTTCCGGGACACCATATATTTT. Translated: CASSESIFRDTIYF.